This TCR beta chain was found in a study of cytomegalovirus exposure and HLA in healthy donors. Study observations and caveats: Analysis performed later showed TCR beta chains linked to HLA being more clonally expanded than equally common others. It has been reported that TCR beta sequences accurately predicted the HLA-A and HLA-B alleles of most subjects. TCR beta V- and J-gene trimming, according to a later analysis, was linked to a missense DCLRE1C variant. In a later analysis, common viral pathogens appeared linked to several of the most significant clusters.

13 Jbeta primers and 60 Vbeta primers were used for the PCR. Data came from immunoSEQ multiplex PCR; TCRdb stores just in-frame clones and leaves some out. The table records 110,000 to 150,000 clones, 60% to 85% of them present only once. This clone has more than one count but fewer than ten. Its antigen remains unidentified. This CDR3 region has 15 residues. With 0 bases clipped from V and 9 bases from J, the junction kept 5 bases outside the gene matches. Germline V gives CDR1 LGHNA, CDR2 YNFKEQ. This rearrangement joins TRBV4-2 to TRBJ2-2; the match to TRBD2 covers 9 bases. What was sequenced was PBMCs. The receptor comes from a male donor in good health and CMV-seropositive. CDR3 residues: CASSQEGLAGRELFF. The CDR3 DNA follows: TGTGCCAGCAGCCAAGAAGGCCTAGCGGGAAGGGAGCTGTTTTTT.